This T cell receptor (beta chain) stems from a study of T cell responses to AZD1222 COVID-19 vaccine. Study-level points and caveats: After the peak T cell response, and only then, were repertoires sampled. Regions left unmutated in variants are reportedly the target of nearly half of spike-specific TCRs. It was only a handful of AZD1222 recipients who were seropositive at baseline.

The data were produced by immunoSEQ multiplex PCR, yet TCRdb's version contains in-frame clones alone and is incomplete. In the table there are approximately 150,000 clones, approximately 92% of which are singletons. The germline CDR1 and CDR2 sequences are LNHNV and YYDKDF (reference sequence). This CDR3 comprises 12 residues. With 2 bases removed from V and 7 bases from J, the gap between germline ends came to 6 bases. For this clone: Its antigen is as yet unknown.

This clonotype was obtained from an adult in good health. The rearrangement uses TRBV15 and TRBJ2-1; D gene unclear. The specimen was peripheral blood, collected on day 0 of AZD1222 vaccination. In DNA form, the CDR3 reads TGTGCCACCAGCAGACTCAATAATGAGCAGTTCTTC. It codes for CATSRLNNEQFF.